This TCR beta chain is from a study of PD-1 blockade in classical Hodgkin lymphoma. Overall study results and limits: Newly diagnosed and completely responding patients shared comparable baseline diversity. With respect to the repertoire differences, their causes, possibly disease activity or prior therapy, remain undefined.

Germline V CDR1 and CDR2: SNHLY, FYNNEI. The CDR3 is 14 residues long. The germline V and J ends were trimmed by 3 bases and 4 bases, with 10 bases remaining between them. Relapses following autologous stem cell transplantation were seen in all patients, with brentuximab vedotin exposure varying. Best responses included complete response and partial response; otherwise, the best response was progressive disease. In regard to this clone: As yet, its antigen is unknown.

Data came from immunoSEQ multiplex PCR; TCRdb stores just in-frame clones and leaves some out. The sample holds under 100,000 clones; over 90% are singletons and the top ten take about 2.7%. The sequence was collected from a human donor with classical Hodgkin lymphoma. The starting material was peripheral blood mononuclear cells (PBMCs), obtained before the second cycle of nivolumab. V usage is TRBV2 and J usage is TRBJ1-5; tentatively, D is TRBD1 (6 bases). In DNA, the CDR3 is TGTGCCAGCAGTGACTGGGGGCTAAATCAGCCCCAGCATTTT. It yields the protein CASSDWGLNQPQHF.